A selection of T cell receptor beta chains follows, all from one sample in a study of T cell repertoires in cytomegalovirus infection. TCRdb re-analysed the reads in MiXCR, keeping a single row per CDR3 protein. The profile covers approximately 500,000 distinct CDR3 sequences, with more than 15% appearing a single time and 20% to 30% taken by the ten largest. The material sequenced was CD8+ T cells from PBMCs. These receptors all stem from a human donor in good health (CMV status not recorded). Some clones in this sample may be carry-over from other donors' samples. The CDR3 runs from the conserved cysteine through the conserved F or W. Each record gives: V gene, J gene, CDR3 protein.

>TRBV7-2|TRBJ2-7
CASSFAGGRATYEQYF
>TRBV7-7|TRBJ2-1
CASSLGGLRGLNEQFF
>TRBV6-2/TRBV6-3|TRBJ1-1
CASSYSRLGKRYEAFF
>TRBV27|TRBJ2-5
CASSLKGIRWLAGQETQYF
>TRBV12-3/TRBV12-4|TRBJ2-1
CASWGTSGYNEQFF
>TRBV27|TRBJ2-5
CASSLWGGGVQETQYF
>TRBV6-1|TRBJ2-4
CASRRTGENIQYF
>TRBV3-1|TRBJ1-2
CASSQDRGSGYTF
>TRBV6-5|TRBJ2-7
CASSYGRRGLNNPYEQYF
>TRBV9|TRBJ2-6
CASSVATGGGGGANVLTF
>TRBV9|TRBJ2-7
CASGLERGPGLGYEQYF
>TRBV7-3|TRBJ2-3
CASSLGLAGRPDTQYF
>TRBV12-3/TRBV12-4|TRBJ2-7
CASSWGGINEQYF
>TRBV28|TRBJ1-5
CASRLVGGGLNQPQHF
>TRBV6-1|TRBJ2-1
CASQDRSEQFF
>TRBV7-9|TRBJ2-1
CASSLSGRAVNEQFF
>TRBV19|TRBJ2-7
CASSIPRTSGRADLYF
>TRBV5-6|TRBJ2-1
CASSPPRAGPNNEQFF
>TRBV6-1|TRBJ1-1
CASSEGPARTEAFF
>TRBV6-1|TRBJ2-2
CASSERAGGPPGELFF
>TRBV25-1|TRBJ2-1
CASSELLTGNDEQFF
>TRBV24-1|TRBJ1-2
CATSDSGGDGYTF
>TRBV29-1|TRBJ2-1
CSVEIPEQFF
>TRBV12-3/TRBV12-4|TRBJ2-5
CASRKTGGRETQYF
>TRBV12-3/TRBV12-4|TRBJ2-2
CASSRTDSNTGELFF
>TRBV9|TRBJ2-7
CASSVARLGNEQYF
>TRBV12-3/TRBV12-4|TRBJ1-2
CASGRYTF
>TRBV5-4|TRBJ1-1
CASIPRTGTEAFF
>TRBV6-5|TRBJ2-7
CASSYSDGVSYEQYF
>TRBV20-1|TRBJ2-7
CSARGQDSSYEQYF
>TRBV7-9|TRBJ2-3
CASSPGGKGTDTQYF
>TRBV7-9|TRBJ2-7
CASSLAVAGGKREQYF
>TRBV19|TRBJ1-1
CASRPRQGNTEAFF
>TRBV2|TRBJ2-4
CASSESLLGIKNIQYF
>TRBV2|TRBJ2-7
CASSARVTKTYVQYF
>TRBV28|TRBJ1-1
CASRAEQGARGTEAFF
>TRBV14|TRBJ1-1
CASSQVPGRDTEAFF
>TRBV10-3|TRBJ1-1
CAISTILRFVNTEAFF
>TRBV7-9|TRBJ2-7
CASSLEPETGNYEQYF
>TRBV19|TRBJ1-4
CASSALGARGGELFF
>TRBV5-1|TRBJ2-7
CASSLDRDRIHEQYF
>TRBV12-3/TRBV12-4|TRBJ2-1
CASRGKIAGEAYNEQFF
>TRBV5-4|TRBJ2-1
CASSLAYSYNEQFF
>TRBV5-4|TRBJ2-6
CASSRFKGTPSSGANVLTF
>TRBV9|TRBJ2-1
CASSVSGLSNNEQFF
>TRBV9|TRBJ2-7
CASSGTETGKRFEQYF
>TRBV6-1|TRBJ2-7
CASSPTGSWAEQYF
>TRBV27|TRBJ1-1
CASSGGPTEAFF
>TRBV20-1|TRBJ2-5
CSESEYQETQYF
>TRBV20-1|TRBJ1-1
CSARDRGSTEAFF
>TRBV14|TRBJ1-1
CASSQEGQARWEAFF
>TRBV7-9|TRBJ2-1
CASGQGVNEQFF
>TRBV9|TRBJ2-1
CASSVAEREGTYNEQFF
>TRBV11-2|TRBJ2-3
CASIDGRFSLSSTDTQYF
>TRBV27|TRBJ1-6
CASSRDSYSPLHF
>TRBV7-9|TRBJ2-3
CASRFSGRTDTQYF
>TRBV12-3/TRBV12-4|TRBJ2-2
CASSSAAGDITGELFF
>TRBV4-2|TRBJ1-5
CASSRIQGQPQHF
>TRBV19|TRBJ2-5
CASSTSGGGEDRTQYF
>TRBV5-6|TRBJ2-2
CASSFPGGRTGELFF